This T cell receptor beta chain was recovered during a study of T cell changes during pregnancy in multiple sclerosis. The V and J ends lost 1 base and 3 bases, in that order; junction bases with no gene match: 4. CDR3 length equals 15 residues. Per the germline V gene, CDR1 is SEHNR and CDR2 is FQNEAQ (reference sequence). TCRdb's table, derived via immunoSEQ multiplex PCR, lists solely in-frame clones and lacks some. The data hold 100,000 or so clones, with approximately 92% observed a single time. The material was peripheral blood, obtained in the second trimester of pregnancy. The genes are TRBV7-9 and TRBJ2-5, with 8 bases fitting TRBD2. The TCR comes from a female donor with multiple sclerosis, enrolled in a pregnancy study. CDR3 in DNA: TGTGCCAGCAGCTTAGGACGAGCGGGAGAAGAGACCCAGTACTTC. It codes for CASSLGRAGEETQYF.